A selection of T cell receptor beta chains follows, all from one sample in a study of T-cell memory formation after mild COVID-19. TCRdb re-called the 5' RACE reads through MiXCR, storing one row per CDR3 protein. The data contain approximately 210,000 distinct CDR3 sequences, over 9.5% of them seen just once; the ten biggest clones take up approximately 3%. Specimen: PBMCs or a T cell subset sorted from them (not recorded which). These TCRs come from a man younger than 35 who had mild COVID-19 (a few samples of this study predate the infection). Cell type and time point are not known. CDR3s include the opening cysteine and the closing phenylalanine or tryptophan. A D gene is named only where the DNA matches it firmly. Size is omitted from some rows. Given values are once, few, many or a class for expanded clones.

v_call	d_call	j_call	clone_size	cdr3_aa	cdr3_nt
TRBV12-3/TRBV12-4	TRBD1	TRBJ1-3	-	CASIRTGGGNTIYF	TGTGCCAGCATTCGGACAGGGGGTGGAAACACCATATATTTT
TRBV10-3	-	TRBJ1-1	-	CAISVGVGNTEAFF	TGTGCCATCAGTGTTGGGGTAGGGAACACTGAAGCTTTCTTT
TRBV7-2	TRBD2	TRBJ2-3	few	CASSPVAGPSTDTQYF	TGTGCCAGCAGCCCGGTAGCGGGCCCCAGCACAGATACGCAGTATTTT
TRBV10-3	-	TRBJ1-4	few	CAISDRPNEKLFF	TGTGCCATCAGTGACAGACCTAATGAAAAACTGTTTTTT
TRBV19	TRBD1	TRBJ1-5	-	CDSSTGQVRNQPQHF	TGTGACAGTAGTACCGGACAGGTGCGCAATCAGCCCCAGCATTTT
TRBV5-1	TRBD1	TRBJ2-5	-	CASSLGQGEETQYF	TGCGCCAGCAGCTTGGGACAGGGAGAAGAGACCCAGTACTTC
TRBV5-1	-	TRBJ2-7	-	CASRWGLGYEQYF	TGCGCCAGCAGATGGGGACTTGGTTACGAGCAGTACTTC
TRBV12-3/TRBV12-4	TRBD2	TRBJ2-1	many	CASSLEGLAGGRGNEQFF	TGTGCCAGCAGTTTGGAGGGACTAGCGGGGGGAAGGGGCAATGAGCAGTTCTTC
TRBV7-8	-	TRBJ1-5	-	CASTANRVYSNQPQHF	TGTGCCAGCACCGCGAACAGGGTTTATAGCAATCAGCCCCAGCATTTT
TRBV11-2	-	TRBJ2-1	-	CASSLDRLAGHEQFF	TGTGCCAGCAGCTTAGATCGGCTAGCTGGGCATGAGCAGTTCTTC
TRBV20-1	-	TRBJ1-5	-	CSASQQDRSNQPQHF	TGCAGTGCTAGCCAACAGGATAGAAGCAATCAGCCCCAGCATTTT
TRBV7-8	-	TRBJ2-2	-	CASLRRGQHIMNTGELFF	TGTGCCAGCCTCCGGAGGGGACAGCATATTATGAACACCGGGGAGCTGTTTTTT
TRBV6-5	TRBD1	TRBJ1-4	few	CASSYLTGINEKLFF	TGTGCCAGCAGTTACTTGACAGGGATCAATGAAAAACTGTTTTTT
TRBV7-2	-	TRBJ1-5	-	CASSRTLDFNQPQHF	TGTGCCAGCAGCCGCACATTAGACTTCAATCAGCCCCAGCATTTT
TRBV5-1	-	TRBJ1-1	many	CASSLAGIGEAFF	TGCGCCAGCAGCTTGGCAGGGATTGGTGAAGCTTTCTTT
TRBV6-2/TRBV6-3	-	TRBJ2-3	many	CASSRVDTQYF	TGTGCCAGCAGTAGAGTAGATACGCAGTATTTT
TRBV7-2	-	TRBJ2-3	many	CASSLGPMTGDTQYF	TGTGCCAGCAGCTTAGGGCCGATGACCGGAGATACGCAGTATTTT
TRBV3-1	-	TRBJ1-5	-	CASSPRPYSNQPQHF	TGTGCCAGCAGCCCAAGACCCTATAGCAATCAGCCCCAGCATTTT
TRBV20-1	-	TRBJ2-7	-	CSAVTGISYEQYF	TGCAGTGCGGTGACCGGGATCTCCTACGAGCAGTACTTC
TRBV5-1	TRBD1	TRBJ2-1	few	CASSSPGQGNEQFF	TGCGCCAGCAGCTCCCCGGGACAGGGGAATGAGCAGTTCTTC
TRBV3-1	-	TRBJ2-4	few	CARALAKNIQYF	TGTGCCAGAGCCCTAGCCAAAAACATTCAGTACTTC
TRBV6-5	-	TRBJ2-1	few	CASSYSEGGIGNEQFF	TGTGCCAGCAGTTACTCGGAGGGGGGAATCGGCAATGAGCAGTTCTTC
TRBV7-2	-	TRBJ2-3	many	CASSSRVPDTQYF	TGTGCCAGCAGCTCCAGGGTCCCAGATACGCAGTATTTT
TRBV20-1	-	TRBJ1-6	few	CSARSVAGSPPADSPLHF	TGCAGTGCTAGATCGGTTGCGGGGTCACCTCCGGCGGATTCACCCCTCCACTTT
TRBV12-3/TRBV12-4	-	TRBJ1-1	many	CASSRRLEAFF	TGTGCCAGCAGCCGACGGCTGGAAGCTTTCTTT
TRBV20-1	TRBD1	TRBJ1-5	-	CSASGQGTPMSNQPQHF	TGCAGTGCTAGCGGACAGGGTACCCCCATGAGCAATCAGCCCCAGCATTTT
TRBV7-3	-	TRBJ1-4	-	CASSLKGGAEKLFF	TGTGCCAGCAGCTTAAAAGGGGGAGCAGAAAAACTGTTTTTT
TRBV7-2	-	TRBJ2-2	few	CASSTRTGHTGELFF	TGTGCCAGCAGCACCAGAACAGGGCATACCGGGGAGCTGTTTTTT
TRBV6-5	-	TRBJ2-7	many	CASSYSGIAVYEQYF	TGTGCCAGCAGTTACTCGGGTATAGCCGTCTACGAGCAGTACTTC
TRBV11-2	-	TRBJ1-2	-	CASSLALGQYGYTF	TGTGCCAGCAGCTTAGCCCTAGGACAGTATGGCTACACCTTC
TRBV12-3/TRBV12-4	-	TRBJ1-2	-	CASSFRGISGYTF	TGTGCCAGCAGTTTTAGGGGGATTTCTGGCTACACCTTC
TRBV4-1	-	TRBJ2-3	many	CASSQEGRPSTDTQYF	TGCGCCAGCAGCCAGGAGGGACGCCCTAGCACAGATACGCAGTATTTT
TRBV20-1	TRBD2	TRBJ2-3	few	CSARTSGDESDTQYF	TGCAGTGCTCGGACTAGCGGGGATGAGTCAGATACGCAGTATTTT
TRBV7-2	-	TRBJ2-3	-	CASSLVGGLSTDTQYF	TGTGCCAGCAGCTTAGTGGGGGGGCTGTCCACAGATACGCAGTATTTT
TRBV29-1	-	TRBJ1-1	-	CSVRGGWGMNTEAFF	TGCAGCGTTAGAGGAGGTTGGGGGATGAACACTGAAGCTTTCTTT
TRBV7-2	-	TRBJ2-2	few	CASSSTGTVTGELFF	TGTGCCAGCAGCTCCACAGGGACGGTCACCGGGGAGCTGTTTTTT
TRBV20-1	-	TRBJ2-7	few	CSARDRQGPYEQYF	TGCAGTGCTAGAGATCGGCAGGGACCCTACGAGCAGTACTTC
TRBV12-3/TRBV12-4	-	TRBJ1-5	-	CASSFDPGTTHQPQHF	TGTGCCAGCAGTTTTGACCCCGGGACTACCCATCAGCCCCAGCATTTT
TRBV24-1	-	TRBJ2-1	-	CATSDQTINNEQFF	TGTGCCACCAGTGACCAGACAATCAACAATGAGCAGTTCTTC
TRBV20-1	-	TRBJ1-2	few	CSARVRAFYGYTF	TGCAGTGCTAGAGTAAGGGCCTTCTATGGCTACACCTTC
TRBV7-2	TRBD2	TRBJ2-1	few	CASSRLAGGHNEQFF	TGTGCCAGCAGCCGACTAGCGGGGGGACACAATGAGCAGTTCTTC
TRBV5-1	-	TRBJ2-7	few	CASRQGSSIEQYF	TGCGCCAGCAGACAGGGAAGTAGTATCGAGCAGTACTTC
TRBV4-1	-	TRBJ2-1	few	CASSPLPRGEVYEQFF	TGCGCCAGCAGCCCCCTCCCGAGGGGGGAGGTCTATGAGCAGTTCTTC
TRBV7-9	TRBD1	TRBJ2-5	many	CASSTHSDREFQETQYF	TGTGCCAGCAGCACCCACTCGGACAGGGAATTCCAAGAGACCCAGTACTTC
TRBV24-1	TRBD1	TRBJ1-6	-	CATSDPRDRVGGYNSPLHF	TGTGCCACCAGTGATCCCCGGGACAGGGTAGGGGGTTATAATTCACCCCTCCACTTT
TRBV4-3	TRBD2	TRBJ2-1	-	CASSPSLAGTEQFF	TGCGCCAGCAGCCCCAGTCTAGCGGGGACTGAGCAGTTCTTC
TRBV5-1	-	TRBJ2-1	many	CASSQIPGTAYNEQFF	TGCGCCAGCAGCCAGATCCCCGGGACTGCTTACAATGAGCAGTTCTTC
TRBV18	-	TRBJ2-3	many	CASKRLEASDTQYF	TGTGCCAGCAAGAGACTAGAAGCCTCAGATACGCAGTATTTT
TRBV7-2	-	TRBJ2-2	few	CASSLGGPVHGELFF	TGTGCCAGCAGCTTAGGGGGACCCGTACACGGGGAGCTGTTTTTT
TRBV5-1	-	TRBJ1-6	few	CASSLDTQRGSLHF	TGCGCCAGCAGCTTGGATACGCAGCGGGGGTCCCTCCACTTT
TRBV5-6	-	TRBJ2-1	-	CASSWGHGNEQFF	TGTGCCAGCAGCTGGGGACACGGGAATGAGCAGTTCTTC
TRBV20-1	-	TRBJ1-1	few	CSATTFGTEAFF	TGCAGTGCTACTACCTTTGGCACTGAAGCTTTCTTT